The TCR beta chain described here comes from a study of CD8 T cells in Susac syndrome. As for the study in general: When blood was drawn, patients with Susac syndrome were on intravenous immunoglobulin alone, on corticosteroids, or therapy-naive.

Patients with Susac syndrome showed fulfilment of recently defined diagnostic criteria for definite or probable disease. A remark on this clonotype: Its antigen is still unknown.

cDNA came from about 0.5 to 1 ug RNA primed by random hexamers. TCRdb re-analysed the immunoSEQ multiplex PCR reads in MiXCR, keeping a single row per CDR3 protein. The sample has approximately 210,000 distinct CDR3 sequences, over 90% seen once; the top ten hold 0.15%. The CDR3 sequence is 14 residues long. With V trimmed by 5 bases and J by 6 bases, 6 bases remained unmatched. Germline lookup yields CDR1 SGHTA and CDR2 FQGNSA. Findings and limits, study-wide: None of the CD4+ T cell repertoires in Susac syndrome showed clonal expansion. The study conceded that its TCR sequencing and HLA analysis involved relatively few individuals.

The chain is built from TRBV7-2 and TRBJ2-2; 7 bases are shared with TRBD1. This clonotype was sampled from a human donor with Susac syndrome. Material: CD4+ T cells from PBMCs. The CDR3 DNA reads TGTGCCAGCAGCCTGACAGGGACGGCCGGGGAGCTGTTTTTT. This translates into CASSLTGTAGELFF.